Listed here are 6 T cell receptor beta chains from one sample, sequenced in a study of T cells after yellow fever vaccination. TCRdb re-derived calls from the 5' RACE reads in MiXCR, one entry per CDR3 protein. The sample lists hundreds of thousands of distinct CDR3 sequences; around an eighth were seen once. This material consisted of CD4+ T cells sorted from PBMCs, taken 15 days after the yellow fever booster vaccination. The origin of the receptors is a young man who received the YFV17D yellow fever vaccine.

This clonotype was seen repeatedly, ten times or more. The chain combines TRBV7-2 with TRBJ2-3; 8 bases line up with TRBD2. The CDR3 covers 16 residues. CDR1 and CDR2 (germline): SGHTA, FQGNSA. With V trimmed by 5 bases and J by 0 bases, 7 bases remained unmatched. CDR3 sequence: CASSLDSGASTDTQYF. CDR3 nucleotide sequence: TGTGCCAGCAGCCTAGATAGCGGGGCGAGCACAGATACGCAGTATTTT.

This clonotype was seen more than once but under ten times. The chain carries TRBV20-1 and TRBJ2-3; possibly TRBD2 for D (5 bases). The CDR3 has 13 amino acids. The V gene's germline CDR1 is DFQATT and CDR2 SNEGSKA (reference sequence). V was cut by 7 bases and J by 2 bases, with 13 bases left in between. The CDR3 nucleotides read TGCAGTGTGCCGGACTTTTCCACAGATACGCAGTATTTT. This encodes CSVPDFSTDTQYF.

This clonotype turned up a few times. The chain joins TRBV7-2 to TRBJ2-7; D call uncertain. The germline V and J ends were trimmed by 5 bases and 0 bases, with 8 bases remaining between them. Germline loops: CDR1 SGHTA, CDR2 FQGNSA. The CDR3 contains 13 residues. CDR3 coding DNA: TGTGCCAGCAGCGGCTATCTCTCCTACGAGCAGTACTTC. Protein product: CASSGYLSYEQYF.

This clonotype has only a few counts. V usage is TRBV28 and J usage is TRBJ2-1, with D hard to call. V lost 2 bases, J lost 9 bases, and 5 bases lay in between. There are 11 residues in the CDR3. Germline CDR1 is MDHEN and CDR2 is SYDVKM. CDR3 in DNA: TGTGCCAGCAGTTTAATGGGTGAGCAGTTCTTC. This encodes CASSLMGEQFF.

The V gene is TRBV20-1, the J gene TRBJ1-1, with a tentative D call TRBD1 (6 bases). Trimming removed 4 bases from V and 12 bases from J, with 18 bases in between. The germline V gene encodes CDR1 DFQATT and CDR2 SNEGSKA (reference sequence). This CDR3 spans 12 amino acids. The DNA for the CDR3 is TGCAGTGCTAATACAGGGCCCGCGGTTCCTTTCTTT. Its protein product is CSANTGPAVPFF.

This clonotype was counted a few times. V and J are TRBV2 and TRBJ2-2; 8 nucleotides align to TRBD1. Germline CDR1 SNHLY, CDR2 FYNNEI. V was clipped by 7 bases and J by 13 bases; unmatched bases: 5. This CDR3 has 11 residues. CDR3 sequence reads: CASNQGAGLFF. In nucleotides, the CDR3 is TGTGCCAGCAACCAGGGGGCAGGGCTGTTTTTT.